This entry lists 10 T cell receptor beta chains sequenced from one sample in a study of T cells in localized non-small cell lung cancer. This table comes from immunoSEQ multiplex PCR, and its TCRdb copy is limited to in-frame clones, with some not included. This sample has roughly 2,500 clones, with roughly 35% found just once. The source material was normal lung tissue next to the tumor, sampled before any cancer treatment. The source is a woman aged 40-75 years with stage II squamous cell lung carcinoma.

This clone rates as large (0.1 to 1%). The chain combines TRBV11-3 with TRBJ1-5; no reliable D call. CDR1 is SGHNT, CDR2 YENEEA, per germline. CDR3 length: 15 amino acids. Trimming removed 3 bases from V and 0 bases from J, with 9 bases in between. CDR3 sequence: CASSFGRFSNQPQHF. The CDR3 nucleotides read TGTGCCAGCAGCTTCGGCAGGTTTAGCAATCAGCCCCAGCATTTT.

This clone has more than one count but fewer than ten. The chain is built from TRBV11-3 and TRBJ1-1; possibly TRBD1 for D (6 bases). Germline V CDR1 and CDR2: SGHNT, YENEEA. The CDR3 is 14 amino acids. V was cut by 2 bases and J by 5 bases, with 12 bases left in between. CDR3 sequence reads: CASSLQQGRTEAFF. Written as DNA, the CDR3 is TGTGCCAGCAGCTTACAACAGGGAAGGACTGAAGCTTTCTTT.

The table lists this clone with a few counts. This chain joins TRBV15 and TRBJ1-1; D possibly corresponds to TRBD1 (6 bases). Germline assignment: CDR1 LNHNV and CDR2 YYDKDF (reference sequence). The CDR3 consists of 16 residues. V was shortened by 5 bases and J by 2 bases, with 18 bases between the two germline ends. This CDR3 is CATSGKTTGLNTEAFF. CDR3 nucleotide sequence: TGTGCCACCAGCGGCAAGACTACAGGGCTTAACACTGAAGCTTTCTTT.

Only a few counts were recorded for this clone. This chain joins TRBV6-8 and TRBJ1-1; D is unclear. V lost 2 bases to trimming and J lost 2 bases, with 6 bases between them. Germline V lookup: CDR1 MNHGY, CDR2 SAAAGT. The CDR3 runs to 13 residues. Written as DNA, the CDR3 is TGTGCCAGCAGTTACAAGTTAAACACTGAAGCTTTCTTT. Protein product: CASSYKLNTEAFF.

A few counts support this clone. The chain is built from TRBV6-8 and TRBJ1-1; 8 bases line up with TRBD1. This CDR3 is built from 17 residues. CDR1 is MNHGY, CDR2 SAAAGT, per germline. With V trimmed by 5 bases and J by 1 base, 12 bases remained unmatched. The CDR3 loop reads CASSRPDRVGGNTEAFF. CDR3 nucleotide sequence: TGTGCCAGCAGTCGCCCGGACAGGGTTGGAGGGAACACTGAAGCTTTCTTT.

The chain carries TRBV6-8 and TRBJ2-2, with 8 bases identical to TRBD1. V shed 2 bases, J shed 3 bases, and the junction held 5 bases outside the gene matches. The CDR3 has 16 residues. Germline assignment: CDR1 MNHGY and CDR2 SAAAGT. The chain's CDR3 is CASSYRGTGYTGELFF. DNA of the CDR3: TGTGCCAGCAGTTACCGTGGGACAGGTTACACCGGGGAGCTGTTTTTT.

The rearrangement links TRBV15 to TRBJ2-5; tentative D call: TRBD1 (6 bases). Germline CDR1 LNHNV, CDR2 YYDKDF (reference sequence). The V gene lost 6 bases and the J gene lost 5 bases, with 19 bases spanning the gap. This CDR3 comprises 15 residues. As DNA, the CDR3 is TGTGCCACCAGTAAGACAGGTGGGTCTGAGGAGACCCAGTACTTC. Translating gives CATSKTGGSEETQYF.

V and J are TRBV14 and TRBJ1-5, with TRBD1 matching over 9 bases. Germline values: CDR1 SGHDN, CDR2 FVKESK. This CDR3 is built from 14 residues. V lost 6 bases to trimming and J lost 6 bases; unmatched junction nucleotides: 6. The CDR3 sequence: CASRNRGRRQPQHF. CDR3 in DNA: TGTGCCAGCAGAAACAGGGGGCGACGTCAGCCCCAGCATTTT.

The V gene is TRBV11-3, the J gene TRBJ2-6; a possible D gene is TRBD1 (5 bases). V was trimmed by 1 base and J by 0 bases, leaving 13 bases between them. Germline loops: CDR1 SGHNT, CDR2 YENEEA. The CDR3 runs to 18 residues. The CDR3 loop is CASSLVGTGNSGANVLTF. Here the CDR3 DNA reads TGTGCCAGCAGCTTAGTTGGAACAGGCAACTCTGGGGCCAACGTCCTGACTTTC.

The chain employs TRBV19 and TRBJ1-2; 7 positions agree with TRBD1. CDR3 length: 12 residues. V shed 7 bases and J 4 bases; nucleotides not matched to a gene: 3. Looked up from germline, CDR1 is LNHDA and CDR2 is SQIVND (reference sequence). The CDR3 loop is CASKDRPYGYTF. In nucleotides, the CDR3 is TGTGCCAGTAAGGACAGGCCCTATGGCTACACCTTC.